These 23 T cell receptor beta chains were all obtained from the same sample, sequenced in a study of cytomegalovirus exposure and HLA in healthy donors. The primer mix had 60 Vbeta and 13 Jbeta primers. The assay was immunoSEQ multiplex PCR, and TCRdb's table has in-frame clones only and misses some. Of under 150,000 clones in the sample, approximately 84% were seen once. The sequenced sample consisted of PBMCs. These TCRs come from a man aged 25-40 years in good health and CMV-seropositive.

V and J are TRBV6-5 and TRBJ2-7; no reliable D call. Trimming stripped 2 bases from V and 4 bases from J, with 12 bases between. The germline gives CDR1 MNHEY, CDR2 SVGAGI. The CDR3 sequence is 14 residues long. The CDR3: CASSYTPRLYEQYF. For the CDR3, the DNA is TGTGCCAGCAGTTACACTCCCCGACTTTACGAGCAGTACTTC.

In this sample, this clone turned up once. The V call is TRBV5-8, the J call TRBJ2-3; 12 bases agree with TRBD2. The CDR3 runs 16 residues. CDR1 SGHTS and CDR2 YDEGEE come from the germline V gene. V was pared by 5 bases and J by 2 bases, with 6 bases of the junction left unmatched. The DNA of the CDR3 is TGTGCCAGCAGTCGACTAGCGGGGGAGATCACAGATACGCAGTATTTT. This translates into CASSRLAGEITDTQYF.

This clone showed up just once. The V call is TRBV7-2, the J call TRBJ2-5, with 11 nucleotides matching TRBD1. Germline V gene sequence: CDR1 SGHTA, CDR2 FQGNSA. This CDR3 contains 14 residues. V shed 1 base, J shed 7 bases, and the junction held 2 bases outside the gene matches. In DNA form, the CDR3 reads TGTGCCAGCAGCTTAGGGACAGGGGGCTCGACCCAGTACTTC. The encoded protein is CASSLGTGGSTQYF.

In DNA, the CDR3 is TGTGCCAGCAGCTTAGCCACGGCGGGGCCTGGGTACGAGCAGTACTTC. Encoded protein: CASSLATAGPGYEQYF. The chain employs TRBV7-2 and TRBJ2-7, with a weak D call TRBD2 (6 bases). The CDR3 has 16 residues. Looked up from germline, CDR1 is SGHTA and CDR2 is FQGNSA. Deletions cut 0 bases from V and 4 bases from J, with 16 bases between.

The gene calls are TRBV18 and TRBJ1-6; 10 nucleotides line up with TRBD1. The CDR3 length is 15 residues. Germline CDR1 KGHSH, CDR2 LQKENI. V shed 4 bases and J 8 bases; nucleotides not matched to a gene: 5. The CDR3 is CASSQDRGPYSPLHF. The CDR3 DNA reads TGTGCCAGCTCACAAGACAGGGGGCCTTATTCACCCCTCCACTTT.

V usage is TRBV28 and J usage is TRBJ2-4; TRBD1 aligns across 8 bases. This CDR3 is built from 17 residues. With 5 bases clipped from V and 0 bases from J, the junction kept 9 bases outside the gene matches. CDR1 and CDR2 from the germline V gene are MDHEN and SYDVKM. The CDR3 protein is CASSLRPGQVAKNIQYF. As DNA, the CDR3 is TGTGCCAGCAGTCTCCGACCGGGACAGGTAGCCAAAAACATTCAGTACTTC.

The chain couples TRBV9 to TRBJ2-3; the D gene is possibly TRBD1 (5 bases). Trimming took 3 bases from V and 5 from J, leaving 13 bases between them. CDR1 SGDLS and CDR2 YYNGEE come from the germline V gene. The CDR3 has 14 amino acids. CDR3 DNA sequence: TGTGCCAGCAGCGGGGGCAGGTTGGGAGATACGCAGTATTTT. Its translation: CASSGGRLGDTQYF.

The chain combines TRBV5-1 with TRBJ2-1, with TRBD2 matching 7 bases. Germline CDR1 and CDR2: SGHRS and YFSETQ. V shed 4 bases, J shed 5 bases, and the junction held 9 bases outside the gene matches. The CDR3 spans 15 residues. The CDR3 coding sequence is TGCGCCAGCAGCGTGACTAGCCGGGTCGACAATGAGCAGTTCTTC. Residues: CASSVTSRVDNEQFF.

V is TRBV5-8 and J is TRBJ2-3, with D perhaps matching TRBD1 (5 bases). The CDR3 is made up of 14 amino acids. Trimming left V 3 bases short and J 3 bases short, with 11 bases between. Germline V gene data show CDR1 as SGHTS and CDR2 as YDEGEE. CDR3 in amino acids: CASSSVGVTDTQYF. The CDR3, as DNA: TGTGCCAGCAGCTCGGTAGGGGTAACAGATACGCAGTATTTT. Full variable domain (remainder filled in from reference TRBV5-8 and TRBJ2-3): EAGVTQSPTHLIKTRGQQATLRCSPISGHTSVYWYQQALGLGLQFLLWYDEGEERNRGNFPPRFSGRQFPNYSSELNVNALELEDSALYLCASSSVGVTDTQYFGPGTRLTVL.

The genes are TRBV7-2 and TRBJ2-7, with D perhaps matching TRBD2 (6 bases). The CDR3 loop spans 14 amino acids. V was shortened by 1 base and J by 7 bases, with 14 bases between the two germline ends. Germline V CDR1 and CDR2: SGHTA, FQGNSA. The CDR3 DNA reads as TGTGCCAGCAGCTTAGTAAGCCTGGCGGGAGAGCAGTACTTC. This codes for CASSLVSLAGEQYF.

The chain uses TRBV11-2 and TRBJ2-5; D gene uncertain. Germline V gives CDR1 SGHAT, CDR2 FQNNGV. The CDR3 spans 12 residues. The V and J ends lost 2 bases and 3 bases respectively, with 4 bases between them. The CDR3 bases are TGTGCCAGCAGCTTATTTAAAGAGACCCAGTACTTC. It encodes CASSLFKETQYF.

This clone came up a few times. The genes are TRBV6-5 and TRBJ1-5, with 9 bases lining up with TRBD1. The CDR3 runs 15 residues. After removal of 0 bases from V and 6 bases from J, the junction contained 3 bases not matched to a gene. Germline values: CDR1 MNHEY, CDR2 SVGAGI. This CDR3 is CASSYSLTGGQPQHF. CDR3 nucleotide sequence: TGTGCCAGCAGTTACTCTCTGACAGGGGGTCAGCCCCAGCATTTT.

The V call is TRBV27, the J call TRBJ1-1; 7 bases are shared with TRBD1. V gave up 4 bases and J gave up 1 base; unmatched junction bases: 9. The CDR3 consists of 16 residues. The germline CDR1 and CDR2 sequences are MNHEY and SMNVEV (reference sequence). CDR3 nucleotides: TGTGCCAGCAGTTACCTAGTCCCAGGGGGGAACACTGAAGCTTTCTTT. Translated, it gives CASSYLVPGGNTEAFF.

With regard to this clone: Relative to the germline gene, one junction end is altered; a read error may explain this. V gene TRBV7-9 combines with J gene TRBJ2-7; possibly TRBD1 for D (5 bases). The germline V gene encodes CDR1 SEHNR and CDR2 FQNEAQ (reference sequence). This CDR3 spans 16 amino acids. The CDR3: CSSSLEDSPSLYEQYF. The CDR3 DNA sequence: TGTTCCAGCAGCTTAGAAGACAGCCCTTCCCTCTACGAGCAGTACTTC.

The V and J genes are TRBV7-3 and TRBJ2-7; 9 nucleotides align to TRBD1. After removal of 4 bases from V and 6 bases from J, the junction contained 7 bases not matched to a gene. There are 14 residues in the CDR3. The germline CDR1 and CDR2 sequences are SGHTA and FQGTGA. CDR3 nucleotide sequence: TGTGCCAGCAGCTCACAGCCGGGACAGGGCGAGCAGTACTTC. Its translation: CASSSQPGQGEQYF. Filled out from reference TRBV7-3 and TRBJ2-7, the complete variable domain reads GAGVSQTPSNKVTEKGKYVELRCDPISGHTALYWYRQSLGQGPEFLIYFQGTGAADDSGLPNDRFFAVRPEGSVSTLKIQRTERGDSAVYLCASSSQPGQGEQYFGPGTRLTVT.

A note on this clone: At one boundary the junction diverges from the germline segment, which might be a read error. This chain uses TRBV7-9 with TRBJ1-5; D uncertain. The CDR3 spans 11 residues. Per the germline V gene, CDR1 is SEHNR and CDR2 is FQNEAQ (reference sequence). CDR3 in amino acids: CSSSREGPQHF. The CDR3 DNA reads as TGTTCCAGCAGCCGTGAGGGGCCCCAGCATTTT.

A single count supports this clone. V is TRBV7-9 and J is TRBJ2-5, with a weak D call TRBD2 (7 bases). V lost 0 bases and J lost 7, with 12 bases in between. The CDR3 covers 14 residues. The V gene's germline CDR1 is SEHNR and CDR2 FQNEAQ (reference sequence). Written as DNA, the CDR3 is TGTGCCAGCAGCTTAGCATCTCGGGGGGCGACCCAGTACTTC. Translated, it gives CASSLASRGATQYF. Together with reference TRBV7-9 and TRBJ2-5, the CDR3 gives the full variable domain: DTGVSQNPRHKITKRGQNVTFRCDPISEHNRLYWYRQTLGQGPEFLTYFQNEAQLEKSRLLSDRFSAERPKGSFSTLEIQRTEQGDSAMYLCASSLASRGATQYFGPGTRLLVL.

The J gene is TRBJ1-1, the V gene TRBV2, with 8 bases aligning to TRBD1. The germline gives CDR1 SNHLY, CDR2 FYNNEI. J was trimmed by 0 bases and V by 8 bases; bases with no gene match: 8. The CDR3 has 15 amino acids. The CDR3, as DNA: TGTGCCAGCGGTAAAGGACAGGGATTGAACACTGAAGCTTTCTTT. It encodes CASGKGQGLNTEAFF. Full variable domain (missing parts from reference TRBV2 and TRBJ1-1): EPEVTQTPSHQVTQMGQEVILRCVPISNHLYFYWYRQILGQKVEFLVSFYNNEISEKSEIFDDQFSVERPDGSNFTLKIRSTKLEDSAMYFCASGKGQGLNTEAFFGQGTRLTVV.

The genes are TRBV5-1 and TRBJ2-5; D perhaps matches TRBD1 (6 bases). V was shortened by 4 bases and J by 4 bases, with 14 bases between the two germline ends. The CDR3 is 14 amino acids. Germline CDR1 SGHRS, CDR2 YFSETQ. CDR3 in amino acids: CASSVQQGSETQYF. DNA of the CDR3: TGCGCCAGCAGCGTACAACAGGGATCAGAGACCCAGTACTTC.

The chain is built from TRBV2 and TRBJ2-7; 7 bases are shared with TRBD1. Germline values: CDR1 SNHLY, CDR2 FYNNEI. Trimming removed 10 bases from V and 7 bases from J; junction bases left unmatched: 19. CDR3 length equals 15 residues. The CDR3 region is CATASRQGDPREQYF. The CDR3 DNA reads as TGTGCCACCGCGTCGAGGCAGGGGGATCCGCGGGAGCAGTACTTC.

The gene calls are TRBV21-1 and TRBJ2-3; TRBD2 is taken as the D call from the table, unchecked against the DNA. TRBV21-1 is a pseudogene locus. This CDR3 has 18 amino acids. CDR3 amino acids: CASSRGLAGTRRESTQYF. The CDR3, as DNA: TGTGCCAGCAGCAGGGGACTAGCGGGGACACGGAGGGAGAGTACGCAGTATTTT.

This clone was observed once. The CDR3 protein is CASSFTSGDNEQFF. CDR3 sequence (DNA): TGTGCCAGCAGCTTCACTAGCGGCGACAATGAGCAGTTCTTC. This rearrangement joins TRBV11-2 to TRBJ2-1, with 8 bases aligning to TRBD2. The CDR3 has 14 amino acids. V shed 3 bases and J 5 bases; nucleotides not matched to a gene: 3. CDR1 and CDR2 (germline): SGHAT, FQNNGV.

The J gene is TRBJ2-2, the V gene TRBV4-1; D perhaps matches TRBD2 (5 bases). Trimming cost V 6 bases and J 4 bases, with 21 bases left between them. The CDR3 totals 17 residues. In germline, CDR1 is MGHRA, CDR2 YSYEKL. CDR3 residues: CASRVKARGLVTGELFF. In DNA form, the CDR3 reads TGCGCCAGCAGAGTGAAAGCTCGGGGATTGGTCACCGGGGAGCTGTTTTTT.